Below, 16 T cell receptor beta chains from the same sample are listed, as sequenced in a study of cytomegalovirus exposure and HLA in healthy donors. The repertoire was sequenced with immunoSEQ multiplex PCR; TCRdb's copy has only in-frame clones and lacks some. Seen here are approximately 240,000 clones, 90% to 95% observed once, and the top ten hold approximately 0.99%. Sequences were obtained from PBMCs. The receptors here all came from a young woman in good health and CMV-seronegative.

The V call is TRBV5-1, the J call TRBJ2-5; D is unresolved. CDR3 size: 11 residues. Trimming shortened V by 4 bases and J by 4 bases, and 5 bases separated the two germline ends. Germline V CDR1 and CDR2: SGHRS, YFSETQ. The CDR3 reads CASSTRETQYF. The CDR3 nucleotides are TGCGCCAGCAGCACTCGAGAGACCCAGTACTTC.

Only one count was recorded for this clone. The chain links TRBV5-6 to TRBJ1-5, with a tentative D call TRBD1 (6 bases). Germline V gene data show CDR1 as SGHDT and CDR2 as YYEEEE. This CDR3 contains 14 residues. The V gene lost 1 base and the J gene lost 6 bases, with 11 bases spanning the gap. CDR3 protein: CASSLRGAGQPQHF. DNA of the CDR3: TGTGCCAGCAGCTTGCGGGGGGCAGGTCAGCCCCAGCATTTT.

The rearrangement links TRBV6-5 to TRBJ1-2, with D possibly TRBD1 on 6 matching bases. Germline V gene data show CDR1 as MNHEY and CDR2 as SVGAGI. There are 14 residues in the CDR3. Trimming pared 2 bases from V and 0 bases from J, leaving 7 bases between. This chain's CDR3 is CASSYDRTNYGYTF. In DNA form, the CDR3 reads TGTGCCAGCAGTTACGACAGGACTAACTATGGCTACACCTTC.

V usage is TRBV5-4 and J usage is TRBJ2-4; D is perhaps TRBD2 (6 bases). This CDR3 is built from 17 residues. V was shortened by 2 bases and J by 1 base, with 16 bases between the two germline ends. Germline CDR1 and CDR2: SGHNT and YYREEE (reference sequence). CDR3 amino acids: CASSFGGRTGAKNIQYF. CDR3 DNA sequence: TGTGCCAGCAGCTTCGGGGGACGTACCGGGGCCAAAAACATTCAGTACTTC. The full variable domain, completed using reference TRBV5-4 and TRBJ2-4, is ETGVTQSPTHLIKTRGQQVTLRCSSQSGHNTVSWYQQALGQGPQFIFQYYREEENGRGNFPPRFSGLQFPNYSSELNVNALELDDSALYLCASSFGGRTGAKNIQYFGAGTRLSVL.

This chain uses TRBV27 with TRBJ2-7, with TRBD1 matching 7 bases. Losses at the gene ends were 4 bases for V and 6 bases for J; bases not matched to a gene: 6. The CDR3 is 13 residues long. In germline, CDR1 is MNHEY, CDR2 SMNVEV (reference sequence). Written as DNA, the CDR3 is TGTGCCAGCAGTTCAGGGACAGATCTCGAGCAGTACTTC. Translated, it gives CASSSGTDLEQYF.

The rearrangement uses TRBV6-1 and TRBJ1-5; D gene uncertain. Trimming cost V 6 bases and J 4 bases, with 16 bases left between them. Germline CDR1 reads MNHNS; CDR2 reads SASEGT. The CDR3 has 15 residues. The CDR3 region is CASSRSDSYNQPQHF. The CDR3 nucleotides read TGTGCCAGCAGCCGATCCGACTCTTATAATCAGCCCCAGCATTTT.

The chain joins TRBV29-1 to TRBJ2-3; 8 nucleotides agree with TRBD2. The V gene's germline CDR1 is SQVTM and CDR2 ANQGSEA. The length of the CDR3 is 16 residues. Losses at the gene ends were 0 bases for V and 0 bases for J; bases not matched to a gene: 5. The CDR3 sequence: CSVEDLSSGSTDTQYF. CDR3 nucleotide sequence: TGCAGCGTTGAAGATCTGTCTAGCGGGAGCACAGATACGCAGTATTTT.

The chain combines TRBV30 with TRBJ2-7, with 8 bases fitting TRBD2. This CDR3 comprises 13 residues. Germline V lookup: CDR1 GTSNPN, CDR2 SVGIG (reference sequence). V gave up 2 bases and J gave up 7 bases; unmatched junction bases: 7. CDR3 in DNA: TGTGCCTGGAGTTCGGGAGGGCCGGGAGAGCAGTACTTC. Its translation: CAWSSGGPGEQYF.

The V gene is TRBV5-1, the J gene TRBJ2-7, with 8 bases that match TRBD2. The germline V gene has CDR1 SGHRS and CDR2 YFSETQ. V shed 0 bases, J shed 2 bases, and the junction held 7 bases outside the gene matches. The CDR3 totals 16 residues. The CDR3 sequence is CASSLATAGAPYEQYF. The CDR3 DNA is TGCGCCAGCAGCTTGGCCACAGCGGGGGCCCCCTACGAGCAGTACTTC.

The V and J genes are TRBV19 and TRBJ1-3; 7 nucleotides line up with TRBD1. This CDR3 has 18 residues. Trimming took 5 bases from V and 0 from J; bases not matched to a gene: 13. The germline V gene encodes CDR1 LNHDA and CDR2 SQIVND (reference sequence). CDR3 sequence (DNA): TGTGCCAGTAGTCCTCTCACGGGGACAGCCGGCTCTGGAAACACCATATATTTT. Protein sequence: CASSPLTGTAGSGNTIYF.

The chain combines TRBV5-6 with TRBJ1-5, with D unresolved. Germline-derived CDR1 and CDR2 are SGHDT and YYEEEE. Trimming pared 1 base from V and 3 bases from J, leaving 8 bases between. CDR3 length equals 14 residues. DNA for the CDR3: TGTGCCAGCAGCTTGTCTTCAGTCAATCAGCCCCAGCATTTT. Translating it yields CASSLSSVNQPQHF.

Note on this clone: The junction differs from germline at one of its ends, possibly a read error. DNA of the CDR3: TGTGCCAGGAGTGGGGCCAACGTCCTGACTTTC. Protein sequence: CARSGANVLTF. V usage is TRBV2 and J usage is TRBJ2-6; no firm D call. Germline V gene data show CDR1 as SNHLY and CDR2 as FYNNEI. This CDR3 has 11 amino acids.

The chain recombines TRBV28 with TRBJ1-6; TRBD1 matches at 8 bases. This CDR3 is 15 amino acids long. The junction had 10 bases not matched to a gene; V was cut back by 6 bases and J by 9 bases. CDR1 is MDHEN, CDR2 SYDVKM, per germline. The CDR3 DNA follows: TGTGCCAGCAGCCAATCCAGGGGGCCCAGTTCACCCCTCCACTTT. As protein: CASSQSRGPSSPLHF.

The genes are TRBV28 and TRBJ1-2; D is unclear. The CDR3 spans 11 residues. V was trimmed by 10 bases and J by 4 bases, leaving 10 bases between them. In germline, CDR1 is MDHEN, CDR2 SYDVKM. The chain's CDR3 is CATGKAYGYTF. CDR3 nucleotides: TGTGCCACCGGGAAGGCCTATGGCTACACCTTC.

V is TRBV4-1 and J is TRBJ1-2; no definite D call. Looked up from germline, CDR1 is MGHRA and CDR2 is YSYEKL. Deletions cut 7 bases from V and 2 bases from J, with 5 bases between. The CDR3 loop spans 11 amino acids. DNA for the CDR3: TGCGCCAGCAAAGCAAACTATGGCTACACCTTC. Amino acids: CASKANYGYTF.

V gene TRBV28 combines with J gene TRBJ1-6, with D hard to call. Germline lookup yields CDR1 MDHEN and CDR2 SYDVKM. The length of the CDR3 is 15 residues. The V gene lost 6 bases and the J gene lost 4 bases, with 13 bases spanning the gap. The CDR3 DNA reads TGTGCCAGCAGGGCCCTGACACCATATAATTCACCCCTCCACTTT. It translates to CASRALTPYNSPLHF. Supplemented by reference TRBV28 and TRBJ1-6, the full variable domain reads DVKVTQSSRYLVKRTGEKVFLECVQDMDHENMFWYRQDPGLGLRLIYFSYDVKMKEKGDIPEGYSVSREKKERFSLILESASTNQTSMYLCASRALTPYNSPLHFGNGTRLTVT.